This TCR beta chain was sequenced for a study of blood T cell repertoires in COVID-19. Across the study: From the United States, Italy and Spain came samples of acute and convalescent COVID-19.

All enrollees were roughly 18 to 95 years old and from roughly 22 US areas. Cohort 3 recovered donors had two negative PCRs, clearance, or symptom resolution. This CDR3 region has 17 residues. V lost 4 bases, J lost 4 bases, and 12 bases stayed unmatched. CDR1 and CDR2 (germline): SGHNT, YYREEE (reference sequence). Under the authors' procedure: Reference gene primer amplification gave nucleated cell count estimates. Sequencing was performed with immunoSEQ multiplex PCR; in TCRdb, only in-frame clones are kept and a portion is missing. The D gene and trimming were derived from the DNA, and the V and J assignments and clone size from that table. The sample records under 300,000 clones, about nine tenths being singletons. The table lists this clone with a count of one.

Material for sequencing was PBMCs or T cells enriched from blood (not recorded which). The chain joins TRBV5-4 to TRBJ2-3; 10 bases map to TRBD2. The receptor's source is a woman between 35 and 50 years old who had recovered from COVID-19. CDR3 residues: CASSPPVRLAGADTQYF. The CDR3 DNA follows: TGTGCCAGCAGCCCCCCAGTACGACTAGCGGGTGCAGATACGCAGTATTTT.